The source of this T cell receptor (beta chain) is a study of cytomegalovirus exposure and HLA in healthy donors. Study in general: From about 170 million T cells, an earlier analysis saw 120 million or so unique TCR beta sequences. General observations from the study: DRB1 showed the most TCR associations and HLA-C the fewest in a later analysis, as rates varied by HLA locus. Earlier findings revealed that most TCR beta V segments proved productive either about 87% or about 30% of the time. Most subjects had HLA-A and HLA-B alleles reportedly predicted accurately by TCR beta sequences.

The PCR ran on 60 Vbeta and 13 Jbeta primers. The assay was immunoSEQ multiplex PCR, and TCRdb's table has in-frame clones only and misses some. In the table there are 90,000 to 120,000 clones, roughly 80% of which are singletons. Concerning this clone itself: Its antigen is currently unknown.

Germline CDR1 reads LNHDA; CDR2 reads SQIVND (reference sequence). This CDR3 region has 16 residues. Trimming took 4 bases from V and 0 from J; bases not matched to a gene: 2. The chain recombines TRBV19 with TRBJ2-4; 11 nucleotides align to TRBD2. The receptor comes from a middle-aged woman in good health and CMV-seronegative. Sequencing was performed on PBMCs. CDR3 sequence: CASSRLAGGAKNIQYF. The CDR3 region has the DNA TGTGCCAGTAGTAGGCTAGCGGGAGGAGCCAAAAACATTCAGTACTTC.